These T cell receptor beta chains were read from a single sample in a study of CD8 T cells in ankylosing spondylitis. MiXCR was run by TCRdb on the 5' RACE reads, yielding one entry per CDR3 protein. The repertoire consists of about 800,000 distinct CDR3 sequences, with roughly 12% occurring once and the leading ten covering 0.51%. The material sequenced was blood, either unsorted or a sorted T cell fraction (not recorded which). These receptors all stem from a male donor with ankylosing spondylitis. Both conserved end residues are part of each CDR3. The D gene is left open where the match is weak. Some rows mark clone size as missing; the rest say once, few, many or name a class of expanded clone.

d_gene	v_gene	j_gene	abundance	CDR3aa	CDR3nt
NA	TRBV12-3/TRBV12-4	TRBJ1-3	few	CASNYPGAGNTIYF	TGTGCCAGCAACTACCCTGGGGCTGGAAACACCATATATTTT
TRBD1	TRBV5-1	TRBJ2-1	NA	CASTPMAGGRNEQFF	TGCGCCAGCACTCCGATGGCAGGGGGCAGGAATGAGCAGTTCTTC
NA	TRBV9	TRBJ2-2	NA	CASSVRAQANTGELFF	TGTGCCAGCAGCGTACGAGCGCAAGCGAACACCGGGGAGCTGTTTTTT
TRBD1	TRBV7-2	TRBJ1-1	NA	CASSTDRANTEAFF	TGTGCCAGCAGCACGGACAGGGCAAACACTGAAGCTTTCTTT
NA	TRBV9	TRBJ2-1	NA	CASSVSGRAIYNEQFF	TGTGCCAGCAGCGTAAGTGGCAGGGCTATCTACAATGAGCAGTTCTTC
NA	TRBV7-2	TRBJ1-1	few	CASSLAGTRMNTEAFF	TGTGCCAGCAGCTTAGCCGGGACAAGGATGAACACTGAAGCTTTCTTT
TRBD1	TRBV7-9	TRBJ2-7	NA	CASSSTGQGSYEQYF	TGTGCCAGCAGCTCAACAGGACAGGGTTCCTACGAGCAGTACTTC
NA	TRBV20-1	TRBJ1-3	few	CSATFLNTIYF	TGCAGTGCTACTTTTTTAAACACCATATATTTT
NA	TRBV19	TRBJ2-1	NA	CASSILQGYNEQFF	TGTGCCAGTAGTATCCTTCAGGGCTACAATGAGCAGTTCTTC
TRBD1	TRBV6-1	TRBJ1-1	many	CASSPIGTAGPEAFF	TGTGCCAGCAGTCCAATTGGGACAGCCGGCCCAGAAGCTTTCTTT
NA	TRBV7-9	TRBJ1-3	many	CASTLRRAAGNTIYF	TGTGCCAGCACTCTCCGGAGGGCGGCTGGAAACACCATATATTTT
TRBD2	TRBV2	TRBJ2-1	NA	CASSHRGDYSYNEQFF	TGTGCCAGCAGCCACCGGGGGGACTACTCCTACAATGAGCAGTTCTTC
TRBD1	TRBV6-1	TRBJ1-5	NA	CASSETGTGVNQPQHF	TGTGCCAGCAGTGAGACCGGGACAGGGGTGAATCAGCCCCAGCATTTT
TRBD2	TRBV20-1	TRBJ2-5	many	CSARKRERETQYF	TGCAGTGCTAGAAAGCGGGAGAGGGAGACCCAGTACTTC
TRBD2	TRBV6-4	TRBJ2-1	many	CASTLGTSGGLDYNEQFF	TGTGCCAGCACCCTAGGGACTAGCGGGGGGTTGGACTACAATGAGCAGTTCTTC
TRBD1	TRBV5-6	TRBJ2-1	NA	CASSSLDRGWNEQFF	TGTGCCAGCAGCTCTTTGGACAGGGGTTGGAATGAGCAGTTCTTC
TRBD1	TRBV20-1	TRBJ2-2	NA	CSARGGQGTGELFF	TGCAGTGCTAGAGGGGGACAGGGTACCGGGGAGCTGTTTTTT
NA	TRBV9	TRBJ2-5	NA	CASSTRRGRETQYF	TGTGCCAGCAGCACCCGAAGAGGACGGGAGACCCAGTACTTC
TRBD1	TRBV20-1	TRBJ1-1	many	CSARTRGGTEAFF	TGCAGTGCTAGAACCAGGGGGGGGACTGAAGCTTTCTTT
NA	TRBV5-4	TRBJ1-1	NA	CAMLWLSCWHRDTRPSPPITEAFF	TGTGCCATGCTGTGGCTAAGCTGCTGGCACAGAGATACACGGCCGAGTCCTCCGATAACTGAAGCTTTCTTT
NA	TRBV25-1	TRBJ2-4	many	CASSAPSGGTKNIQYF	TGTGCCAGCAGTGCCCCGTCAGGGGGGACCAAAAACATTCAGTACTTC
TRBD2	TRBV7-2	TRBJ2-3	NA	CASSPRAGVIADTQYF	TGTGCCAGCAGCCCCAGAGCGGGAGTGATCGCAGATACGCAGTATTTT
NA	TRBV4-2	TRBJ1-2	few	CASGGQGYTF	TGTGCCAGCGGGGGGCAAGGCTACACCTTC
NA	TRBV12-3/TRBV12-4	TRBJ1-1	NA	CASSGVEATEAFF	TGTGCCAGCAGTGGGGTTGAGGCCACTGAAGCTTTCTTT
NA	TRBV29-1	TRBJ2-4	few	CSVEGSAKNIQYF	TGCAGCGTTGAAGGGAGCGCCAAAAACATTCAGTACTTC
NA	TRBV5-4	TRBJ2-2	NA	CASRLRGANTGELFF	TGTGCCAGCAGACTGAGGGGGGCGAACACCGGGGAGCTGTTTTTT
NA	TRBV20-1	TRBJ1-5	few	CSARALEQPQHF	TGCAGTGCTAGAGCTCTGGAGCAGCCCCAGCATTTT
NA	TRBV24-1	TRBJ1-2	NA	CATSDRTVLGYTF	TGTGCCACCAGTGATCGGACAGTTCTTGGCTACACCTTC
TRBD2	TRBV27	TRBJ2-1	few	CASSLVRDYNNEQFF	TGTGCCAGCAGTTTGGTCCGGGACTACAACAATGAGCAGTTCTTC
NA	TRBV2	TRBJ1-1	many	CASSDRGRTEAFF	TGTGCCAGCAGTGATAGGGGACGCACTGAAGCTTTCTTT
TRBD1	TRBV7-9	TRBJ1-3	many	CASSLNGDRWTGNTIYF	TGTGCCAGCAGCTTAAACGGGGACAGGTGGACTGGAAACACCATATATTTT
TRBD1	TRBV10-3	TRBJ2-7	NA	CAISESGTAFYEQYF	TGTGCCATCAGTGAGTCCGGGACAGCCTTTTACGAGCAGTACTTC
NA	TRBV6-1	TRBJ2-6	many	CASKVMPGQLSGANVLTF	TGTGCCAGCAAGGTGATGCCGGGACAACTATCTGGGGCCAACGTCCTGACTTTC
NA	TRBV10-3	TRBJ1-5	NA	CAISERDEPQHF	TGTGCCATCAGTGAGCGGGACGAGCCCCAGCATTTT
NA	TRBV18	TRBJ2-5	NA	CASSPPAGGSQETQYF	TGTGCCAGCTCACCACCCGCAGGCGGGTCCCAAGAGACCCAGTACTTC
TRBD1	TRBV24-1	TRBJ1-2	NA	CATSDPGQGMDGYTF	TGTGCCACCAGTGATCCGGGACAGGGGATGGATGGCTACACCTTC
TRBD2	TRBV20-1	TRBJ2-1	NA	CSAHSGGIYNEQFF	TGCAGTGCACATAGCGGGGGCATATACAATGAGCAGTTCTTC
NA	TRBV10-3	TRBJ2-7	many	CAISDTGTASYEQYF	TGTGCCATCAGTGACACCGGGACGGCATCCTACGAGCAGTACTTC
NA	TRBV4-3	TRBJ2-7	few	CASSQGEIRGGEQYF	TGCGCCAGCAGCCAAGGGGAGATTCGGGGTGGCGAGCAGTACTTC
NA	TRBV7-2	TRBJ2-3	few	CASSLYGPLIRGTQYF	TGTGCCAGCAGCTTATATGGGCCCCTCATTAGGGGTACGCAGTATTTT
TRBD1	TRBV10-3	TRBJ2-2	NA	CAISDKGQGAAKAGELFF	TGTGCCATCAGTGACAAAGGGCAGGGGGCAGCAAAGGCCGGGGAGCTGTTTTTT
NA	TRBV10-3	TRBJ2-2	few	CAIGSSGTPGELFF	TGTGCCATCGGTTCTAGTGGTACACCCGGGGAGCTGTTTTTT
NA	TRBV20-1	TRBJ2-3	NA	CSAAGRMYTDTQYF	TGCAGTGCCGCGGGACGGATGTACACAGATACGCAGTATTTT
NA	TRBV7-2	TRBJ2-7	many	CASSPTGGGQYF	TGTGCCAGCAGCCCTACCGGGGGCGGCCAGTACTTT
TRBD2	TRBV3-1	TRBJ2-1	NA	CASSSTSGIPNEQFF	TGTGCCAGCAGCTCGACTAGCGGGATCCCTAATGAGCAGTTCTTC
TRBD2	TRBV20-1	TRBJ2-1	NA	CSARGLAGPYNEQFF	TGCAGTGCTAGGGGCCTAGCGGGGCCCTACAATGAGCAGTTCTTC
NA	TRBV12-5	TRBJ2-5	NA	CASGLVPPLLGETQYF	TGTGCTAGTGGTTTGGTACCCCCCCTTCTGGGGGAGACCCAGTACTTC